This T cell receptor beta chain was recovered during a study of PD-1 blockade in classical Hodgkin lymphoma. As for the study in general: Intravenous nivolumab at 3 mg/kg was given to patients every 2 weeks. Findings of the study overall: Newly diagnosed patients had diversity similar to the baseline diversity of complete responders.

Here immunoSEQ multiplex PCR was the method, and the copy in TCRdb shows in-frame clones only, minus some. The sample contains under 70,000 clones, around 88% of which appear only once. With regard to this clone: Its specificity is not known.

In every patient, relapse followed autologous stem cell transplantation, while exposure to brentuximab vedotin differed. The J segment lost 4 bases and the V segment lost 5 bases, leaving 11 bases of the junction unmatched. Germline V gene data show CDR1 as SGHTA and CDR2 as FQGTGA. The CDR3 length is 16 residues. The V call is TRBV7-3, the J call TRBJ1-3; 7 bases agree with TRBD1. This clonotype was sampled from a human donor with classical Hodgkin lymphoma. The sample was peripheral blood mononuclear cells (PBMCs), taken at baseline. As DNA, the CDR3 is TGTGCCAGCAGCCCGGGGCGGGGACAGTTGGGAAACACCATATATTTT. Translated: CASSPGRGQLGNTIYF.